The clone carrying this T cell receptor beta chain was counted ten times or more. The data derive from a study of T-cell reconstitution after alpha-beta-depleted transplantation in children. Unique molecular identifiers were used in preparing the TCRbeta library. TCRdb redid the calling of the PCR reads with MiXCR, one entry per CDR3 protein. Counted here are 280,000 or so distinct CDR3 sequences, around 10% occurring once; the ten biggest clones make up about 20%. V lost 4 bases, J lost 7 bases, and 20 bases lay in between. The CDR3 is made up of 14 amino acids. Per the germline V gene, CDR1 is DFQATT and CDR2 is SNEGSKA (reference sequence).

The sequencing here drew on peripheral blood, taken 180 days after TCRalphabeta/CD19-depleted stem cell transplant. V is TRBV20-1 and J is TRBJ2-7, with D perhaps TRBD2 (6 bases). This sequence was found in a male patient under 10 years old who had a stem cell transplant for chronic granulomatous disease, so the T cells may come from the graft donor. CDR3 DNA sequence: TGCAGTGCTAATTTCGGAGGGAGAAGGAGGGAGCAGTACTTC. Its protein is CSANFGGRRREQYF.